Below are 17 T cell receptor beta chains sequenced from a single sample in a study of shared clonotypes between healthy human individuals. The table came from immunoSEQ multiplex PCR; TCRdb's copy has only in-frame clones and leaves some out. The sample records approximately 2,000,000 clones, roughly 90% being singletons. Sequenced input: naive CD4+ T cells from PBMCs. Subset defined: CD45RA+ positively selected. Source of these receptors: a man younger than 35 in good health. Some clones in this sample may be carry-over from other donors' samples.

The chain is built from TRBV28 and TRBJ2-2; D is undetermined. Per the germline V gene, CDR1 is MDHEN and CDR2 is SYDVKM. The CDR3 is 15 amino acids. The V end lost 2 bases, the J end lost 4 bases, and 11 bases lay between the germline ends. The CDR3 sequence: CASSLISVGTGELFF. The CDR3 DNA is TGTGCCAGCAGTTTAATTAGTGTCGGCACCGGGGAGCTGTTTTTT. Filled out from reference TRBV28 and TRBJ2-2, the complete variable domain reads DVKVTQSSRYLVKRTGEKVFLECVQDMDHENMFWYRQDPGLGLRLIYFSYDVKMKEKGDIPEGYSVSREKKERFSLILESASTNQTSMYLCASSLISVGTGELFFGEGSRLTVL.

The V and J genes are TRBV18 and TRBJ1-1; TRBD1 agrees at 8 bases. Germline loops: CDR1 KGHSH, CDR2 LQKENI. The CDR3 spans 17 residues. V shed 6 bases, J shed 4 bases, and the junction held 16 bases outside the gene matches. The DNA for the CDR3 is TGTGCCAGCTCGGCACAGGGGGGTCCGCCAACGGTCACTGAAGCTTTCTTT. Translation: CASSAQGGPPTVTEAFF. The full variable domain, with the rest looked up from reference TRBV18 and TRBJ1-1, is NAGVMQNPRHLVRRRGQEARLRCSPMKGHSHVYWYRQLPEEGLKFMVYLQKENIIDESGMPKERFSAEFPKEGPSILRIQQVVRGDSAAYFCASSAQGGPPTVTEAFFGQGTRLTVV.

The chain recombines TRBV15 with TRBJ1-5; TRBD1 is a possible D gene (5 bases). The CDR3 length is 16 residues. Germline CDR1 LNHNV, CDR2 YYDKDF (reference sequence). Between the trimmed V and J ends, which lost 0 bases and 1 base, there was a span of 10 bases. The CDR3, as DNA: TGTGCCACCAGCAGAGATCGGACACTAAGCAATCAGCCCCAGCATTTT. It codes for CATSRDRTLSNQPQHF.

On this clone: This sample includes further DNA sequences coding for the same CDR3. The chain is built from TRBV9 and TRBJ2-1; TRBD1 matches at 9 bases. Germline loops: CDR1 SGDLS, CDR2 YYNGEE. The CDR3 contains 14 residues. Germline trimming cut 3 bases from V and 4 bases from J; bases unmatched to any gene: 2. The CDR3 is CASSGGTGYNEQFF. In DNA, the CDR3 is TGTGCCAGCAGCGGGGGGACAGGGTACAATGAGCAGTTCTTC. Complete variable domain (other parts from reference TRBV9 and TRBJ2-1): DSGVTQTPKHLITATGQRVTLRCSPRSGDLSVYWYQQSLDQGLQFLIQYYNGEERAKGNILERFSAQQFPDLHSELNLSSLELGDSALYFCASSGGTGYNEQFFGPGTRLTVL.

The chain uses TRBV4-1 and TRBJ2-4, with D perhaps assigned TRBD1 or TRBD2 (6 bases each). Germline assignment: CDR1 MGHRA and CDR2 YSYEKL. The CDR3 is made up of 15 amino acids. The V end was cut by 4 bases, the J end by 8 bases, with 18 bases between. The CDR3 DNA is TGCGCCAGCAGCCCAGTGGGCCAGGGGAGGTACATTCAGTACTTC. It is translated as CASSPVGQGRYIQYF.

The J gene is TRBJ1-1, the V gene TRBV7-8, with D perhaps matching TRBD1 (6 bases). The CDR3 runs to 15 residues. The germline CDR1 and CDR2 sequences are SGHVS and FQNEAQ. Trimming cost V 2 bases and J 4 bases, with 14 bases left between them. CDR3 sequence (DNA): TGTGCCAGCAGCTTATATGGGGGGGGCGGCACTGAAGCTTTCTTT. Amino acids: CASSLYGGGGTEAFF.

The chain recombines TRBV5-8 with TRBJ2-5; D is uncertain. Trimming stripped 2 bases from V and 4 bases from J, with 12 bases between. The CDR3 has 14 amino acids. Germline CDR1 is SGHTS and CDR2 is YDEGEE. The CDR3 sequence: CASSFLGLGETQYF. In DNA form, the CDR3 reads TGTGCCAGCAGCTTTTTGGGCCTCGGAGAGACCCAGTACTTC.

Only one count was recorded for this clone. Relative to the germline gene, one junction end is altered; a read error may explain this. The sample has other DNA sequences that encode this CDR3 too. The gene calls are TRBV28 and TRBJ2-1; D might be TRBD2 (6 bases). From germline, CDR1 is MDHEN and CDR2 SYDVKM. CDR3 length equals 14 residues. The CDR3 DNA reads as TGTGCCAGCAGTCCAGGAGGGGACGGGAAGGAGCAATTCTTC. Translated, it gives CASSPGGDGKEQFF.

The rearrangement joins TRBV5-4 to TRBJ2-3; D gene unclear. In germline, CDR1 is SGHNT, CDR2 YYREEE (reference sequence). The V and J ends lost 3 bases and 2 bases respectively, with 7 bases between them. The CDR3 totals 13 residues. The CDR3 nucleotides are TGTGCCAGCAGCTACCGAAACACAGATACGCAGTATTTT. It yields the protein CASSYRNTDTQYF. The full variable domain, rest sourced from reference TRBV5-4 and TRBJ2-3, is ETGVTQSPTHLIKTRGQQVTLRCSSQSGHNTVSWYQQALGQGPQFIFQYYREEENGRGNFPPRFSGLQFPNYSSELNVNALELDDSALYLCASSYRNTDTQYFGPGTRLTVL.

This clone appeared once. The V and J genes are TRBV10-3 and TRBJ2-7; 10 nucleotides align to TRBD2. This CDR3 spans 13 amino acids. V shed 8 bases and J 6 bases; nucleotides not matched to a gene: 7. Germline V lookup: CDR1 ENHRY, CDR2 SYGVKD. DNA of the CDR3: TGTGCCATCTCCCTAGCGGGAGTCTCCGAGCAGTACTTC. Translation: CAISLAGVSEQYF.

The CDR3 coding sequence is TGTGCCAGCAGCGTAGCCCACTCCTACGAGCAGTACTTC. Its translation: CASSVAHSYEQYF. The V call is TRBV9, the J call TRBJ2-7; D remains unclear. This CDR3 is 13 amino acids long. Deletions cut 0 bases from V and 0 bases from J, with 4 bases between. Germline V gene sequence: CDR1 SGDLS, CDR2 YYNGEE. Full variable domain (outside the CDR3, taken from reference TRBV9 and TRBJ2-7): DSGVTQTPKHLITATGQRVTLRCSPRSGDLSVYWYQQSLDQGLQFLIQYYNGEERAKGNILERFSAQQFPDLHSELNLSSLELGDSALYFCASSVAHSYEQYFGPGTRLTVT.

The chain carries TRBV6-1 and TRBJ2-1; TRBD2 aligns across 8 bases. The germline V gene has CDR1 MNHNS and CDR2 SASEGT. CDR3 size: 14 residues. The junction had 8 bases not matched to a gene; V was cut back by 7 bases and J by 6 bases. The CDR3 reads CASTAGDGTNEQFF. DNA of the CDR3: TGTGCCAGCACAGCGGGAGACGGTACCAATGAGCAGTTCTTC.

J is TRBJ2-5 and V is TRBV4-3; D might be TRBD1 or TRBD2, each matching 6 bases. Germline CDR1 LGHNA, CDR2 YSLEER. The CDR3 covers 16 residues. The V gene lost 4 bases and the J gene lost 5 bases, with 20 bases spanning the gap. CDR3 sequence: CASSPRLDGGGETQYF. The DNA for the CDR3 is TGCGCCAGCAGCCCCCGGCTGGACGGGGGCGGGGAGACCCAGTACTTC.

This chain links TRBV2 with TRBJ2-2; D tentatively reads TRBD1 or TRBD2 (5 bases each). CDR1 SNHLY and CDR2 FYNNEI come from the germline V gene. Trimming took off 9 bases at V and 10 bases at J, with 24 bases between the two ends. The CDR3 sequence is 15 residues long. The CDR3 is CASGAIWGSLAELFF. CDR3 DNA sequence: TGTGCCAGTGGGGCGATTTGGGGGTCACTCGCGGAGCTGTTTTTT.

The rearrangement joins TRBV7-2 to TRBJ1-2; unclear D gene. V was trimmed by 2 bases and J by 7 bases, leaving 17 bases between them. Germline lookup yields CDR1 SGHTA and CDR2 FQGNSA. This CDR3 region has 15 residues. CDR3 region: CASSLISPGRGGYTF. CDR3 in DNA: TGTGCCAGCAGCTTAATTTCTCCGGGTCGCGGTGGCTACACCTTC.

This clone was observed a single time. V and J are TRBV5-1 and TRBJ1-5, with D possibly matching TRBD1 (5 bases). The CDR3 has 14 amino acids. Trimming left V 2 bases short and J 9 bases short, with 15 bases between. Germline V lookup: CDR1 SGHRS, CDR2 YFSETQ. CDR3 bases: TGCGCCAGCAGCTTCGACCTCACCGGGACGCCCCAGCATTTT. This sequence encodes CASSFDLTGTPQHF.

This chain links TRBV28 with TRBJ2-7, with TRBD1 matching over 10 bases. Germline V lookup: CDR1 MDHEN, CDR2 SYDVKM. J was trimmed by 0 bases and V by 7 bases; bases with no gene match: 6. The CDR3 totals 15 residues. The DNA of the CDR3 is TGTGCCAGCATCTCAGGGACAGGGGTCTCCTACGAGCAGTACTTC. Its translation: CASISGTGVSYEQYF.